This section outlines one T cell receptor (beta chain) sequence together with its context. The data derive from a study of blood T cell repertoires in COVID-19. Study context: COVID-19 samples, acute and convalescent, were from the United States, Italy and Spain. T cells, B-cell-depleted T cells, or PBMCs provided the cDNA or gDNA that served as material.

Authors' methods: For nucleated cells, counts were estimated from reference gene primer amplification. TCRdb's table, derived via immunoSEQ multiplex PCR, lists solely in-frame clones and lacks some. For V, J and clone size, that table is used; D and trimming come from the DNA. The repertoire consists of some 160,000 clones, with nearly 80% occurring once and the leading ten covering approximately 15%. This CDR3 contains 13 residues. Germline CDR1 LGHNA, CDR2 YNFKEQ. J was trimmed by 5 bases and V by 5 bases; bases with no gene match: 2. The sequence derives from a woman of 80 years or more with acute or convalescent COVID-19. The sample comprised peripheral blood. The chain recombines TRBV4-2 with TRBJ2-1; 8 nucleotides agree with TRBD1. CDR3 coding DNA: TGTGCCAGCAGCGACAGGGGCCACAATGAGCAGTTCTTC. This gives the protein CASSDRGHNEQFF.